This T cell receptor beta chain was found in a study of blood T cell repertoires in COVID-19. Germline CDR1 and CDR2: MGHRA and YSYEKL. The CDR3 runs to 15 residues. Trimming removed 1 base from V and 4 bases from J, with 14 bases in between. Clones were sequenced by immunoSEQ multiplex PCR, and TCRdb holds only the in-frame ones, with some missing. The sample consists of 6,500 to 8,500 clones, around four fifths of them appearing once. The clonotype was recovered from a human donor in a cohort sampled during active COVID-19. Sequenced: peripheral blood. V usage is TRBV4-1 and J usage is TRBJ2-7, with a tentative D call TRBD1 (6 bases). CDR3 nucleotides: TGCGCCAGCAGCCAAGGCCAAGGGGGACCTTACGAGCAGTACTTC. Protein product: CASSQGQGGPYEQYF.